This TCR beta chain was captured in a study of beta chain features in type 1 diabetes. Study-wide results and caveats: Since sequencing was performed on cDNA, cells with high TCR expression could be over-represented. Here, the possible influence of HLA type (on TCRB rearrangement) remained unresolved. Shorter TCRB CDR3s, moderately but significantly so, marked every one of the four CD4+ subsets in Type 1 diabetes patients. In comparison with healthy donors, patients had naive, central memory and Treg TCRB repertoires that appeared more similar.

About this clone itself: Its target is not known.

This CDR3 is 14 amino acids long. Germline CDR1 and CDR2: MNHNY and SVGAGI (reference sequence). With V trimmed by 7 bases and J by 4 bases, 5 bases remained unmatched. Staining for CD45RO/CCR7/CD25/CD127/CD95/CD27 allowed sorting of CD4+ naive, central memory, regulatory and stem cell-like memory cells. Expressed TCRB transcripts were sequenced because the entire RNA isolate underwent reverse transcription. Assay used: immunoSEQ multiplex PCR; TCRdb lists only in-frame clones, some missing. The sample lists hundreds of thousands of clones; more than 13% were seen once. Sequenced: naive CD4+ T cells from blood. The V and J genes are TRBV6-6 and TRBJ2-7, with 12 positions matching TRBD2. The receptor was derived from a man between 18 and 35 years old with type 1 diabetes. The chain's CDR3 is CASKGLAGPYEQYF. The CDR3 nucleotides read TGTGCCAGCAAAGGACTAGCGGGGCCTTACGAGCAGTACTTC.